Each of the 27 T cell receptor beta chains below was sequenced from the same sample in a study of CD4+ T cells in melanoma. TCRdb keeps only in-frame clones here, not all; method: immunoSEQ multiplex PCR. The sample has 9,300 or so clones, about 72% seen once. Specimen: cells from a culture (not recorded whether cultured in vitro). The receptors shown here come from a human donor with melanoma.

V and J are TRBV9 and TRBJ2-3; D is unresolved. Germline V gene data show CDR1 as SGDLS and CDR2 as YYNGEE. The CDR3 runs to 15 residues. Trimming cost V 4 bases and J 2 bases, with 14 bases left between them. CDR3: CASSSRADITDTQYF. Here the CDR3 DNA reads TGTGCCAGCAGCTCCCGGGCAGACATCACAGATACGCAGTATTTT. The full variable domain, its missing parts supplied by reference TRBV9 and TRBJ2-3, is DSGVTQTPKHLITATGQRVTLRCSPRSGDLSVYWYQQSLDQGLQFLIQYYNGEERAKGNILERFSAQQFPDLHSELNLSSLELGDSALYFCASSSRADITDTQYFGPGTRLTVL.

The rearrangement links TRBV5-5 to TRBJ1-2; the D gene is possibly TRBD1 (5 bases). Per germline, CDR1 SGHKS and CDR2 YYEKEE (reference sequence). This CDR3 is 15 amino acids long. The ends were cut back, 4 bases at V and 7 bases at J, with 20 bases in the middle. CDR3 protein: CASSPEQVPSGGYTF. The CDR3 DNA follows: TGTGCCAGCAGCCCTGAACAGGTTCCCAGCGGTGGCTACACCTTC. Variable domain in full (rest from reference TRBV5-5 and TRBJ1-2): DAGVTQSPTHLIKTRGQQVTLRCSPISGHKSVSWYQQVLGQGPQFIFQYYEKEERGRGNFPDRFSARQFPNYSSELNVNALLLGDSALYLCASSPEQVPSGGYTFGSGTRLTVV.

V and J are TRBV5-1 and TRBJ2-5; maybe TRBD1 (7 bases). The J call is uncertain, as TRBJ2-7 better fits the DNA end. This CDR3 comprises 16 residues. Germline CDR1 reads SGHRS; CDR2 reads YFSETQ. In DNA form, the CDR3 reads TGCGCCAGCAGCTTGGGCCAGGGGGGTTACTCCTACGAGCAGTACTTC. Its translation is CASSLGQGGYSYEQYF.

The rearrangement uses TRBV11-1 and TRBJ2-3; D remains unclear. The CDR3 has 14 residues. V was shortened by 5 bases and J by 3 bases, with 12 bases between the two germline ends. The germline gives CDR1 SGHAT, CDR2 FQDESV (reference sequence). The CDR3 sequence is CASSPRGWTDTQYF. The CDR3 nucleotides are TGTGCCAGCAGCCCCCGTGGGTGGACAGATACGCAGTATTTT. The whole variable domain, filled in from reference TRBV11-1 and TRBJ2-3, reads EAEVAQSPRYKITEKSQAVAFWCDPISGHATLYWYRQILGQGPELLVQFQDESVVDDSQLPKDRFSAERLKGVDSTLKIQPAELGDSAMYLCASSPRGWTDTQYFGPGTRLTVL.

V usage is TRBV6-5 and J usage is TRBJ2-2; D not resolved. This CDR3 comprises 13 residues. V was trimmed by 2 bases and J by 7 bases, leaving 8 bases between them. CDR1 and CDR2 (germline): MNHEY, SVGAGI. This CDR3 is CASSYDGNGELFF. In nucleotides, the CDR3 is TGTGCCAGCAGTTACGACGGAAACGGGGAGCTGTTTTTT.

The V and J genes are TRBV11-2 and TRBJ2-3, with TRBD2 matching over 9 bases. Germline assignment: CDR1 SGHAT and CDR2 FQNNGV. V dropped 0 bases and J dropped 7; count of bases not matched to a gene: 11. The length of the CDR3 is 17 residues. The CDR3 DNA sequence: TGTGCCAGCAGCTTAGAACGGGGTAGCGGGGGTCTAAATACGCAGTATTTT. It encodes CASSLERGSGGLNTQYF. Looking up the rest from reference TRBV11-2 and TRBJ2-3 gives the full variable domain: EAGVAQSPRYKIIEKRQSVAFWCNPISGHATLYWYQQILGQGPKLLIQFQNNGVVDDSQLPKDRFSAERLKGVDSTLKIQPAKLEDSAVYLCASSLERGSGGLNTQYFGPGTRLTVL.

The V gene is TRBV5-1, the J gene TRBJ1-2; D remains unclear. Trimming took off 2 bases at V and 6 bases at J, with 11 bases between the two ends. Germline CDR1 and CDR2: SGHRS and YFSETQ. CDR3 length equals 13 residues. DNA for the CDR3: TGCGCCAGCAGCTTCTCAGGTCCCGATGGCTACACCTTC. It codes for CASSFSGPDGYTF.

V gene TRBV20-1 combines with J gene TRBJ2-5, with TRBD1 matching over 7 bases. The CDR3 is 11 residues long. CDR1 is DFQATT, CDR2 SNEGSKA, per germline (reference sequence). Trimming took 3 bases from V and 12 from J; bases not matched to a gene: 7. CDR3 residues: CSARGDRAKYF. The CDR3 coding sequence is TGCAGTGCTAGGGGTGACAGGGCGAAGTACTTC.

The chain recombines TRBV6-1 with TRBJ2-5; 10 nucleotides align to TRBD2. The CDR3 has 15 residues. V dropped 3 bases and J dropped 4; count of bases not matched to a gene: 5. CDR1 and CDR2 (germline): MNHNS, SASEGT. The CDR3 DNA reads TGTGCCAGCAGTGATGCTAGCGGGGGCAGAGAGACCCAGTACTTC. This codes for CASSDASGGRETQYF.

The gene calls are TRBV6-1 and TRBJ2-3; D gene unclear. Trimming stripped 7 bases from V and 2 bases from J, with 10 bases between. Germline values: CDR1 MNHNS, CDR2 SASEGT. The CDR3 spans 13 residues. CDR3 region: CASNAVATDTQYF. In DNA, the CDR3 is TGTGCCAGCAACGCAGTCGCCACAGATACGCAGTATTTT.

V is TRBV7-9 and J is TRBJ2-5; the D is unclear. The CDR3 length is 12 residues. V was trimmed by 1 base and J by 0 bases, leaving 0 bases between them. Germline V lookup: CDR1 SEHNR, CDR2 FQNEAQ (reference sequence). CDR3 sequence reads: CASSLDQETQYF. CDR3 nucleotide sequence: TGTGCCAGCAGCTTAGACCAAGAGACCCAGTACTTC.

This clone was found once. The rearrangement links TRBV6-5 to TRBJ1-2; perhaps TRBD1 as D (5 bases). Trimming removed 4 bases at V and 3 bases at J, with 12 bases between. The CDR3 runs to 14 residues. CDR1 MNHEY and CDR2 SVGAGI come from the germline V gene. As DNA, the CDR3 is TGTGCCAGCAGTTCCTTAGGGGCTGACTATGGCTACACCTTC. As protein: CASSSLGADYGYTF.

The chain couples TRBV7-9 to TRBJ2-1; 8 bases line up with TRBD2. There are 17 residues in the CDR3. Germline assignment: CDR1 SEHNR and CDR2 FQNEAQ (reference sequence). After removal of 3 bases from V and 3 bases from J, the junction contained 10 bases not matched to a gene. As DNA, the CDR3 is TGTGCCAGCAGCTTCTCGGCTATAGCGGGGAGCTACAATGAGCAGTTCTTC. Its translation: CASSFSAIAGSYNEQFF.

This clone was seen only a few times. This chain links TRBV18 with TRBJ1-6; tentative D call: TRBD1 (6 bases). Germline loops: CDR1 KGHSH, CDR2 LQKENI. With 6 bases removed from V and 7 bases from J, the gap between germline ends came to 16 bases. The CDR3 has 15 residues. The CDR3 nucleotides are TGTGCCAGCTCCTGGGGTCAGGGACAAAATTCACCCCTCCACTTT. Its protein is CASSWGQGQNSPLHF. The full variable domain, in which reference TRBV18 and TRBJ1-6 provide the parts outside the CDR3, is NAGVMQNPRHLVRRRGQEARLRCSPMKGHSHVYWYRQLPEEGLKFMVYLQKENIIDESGMPKERFSAEFPKEGPSILRIQQVVRGDSAAYFCASSWGQGQNSPLHFGNGTRLTVT.

CDR3 region: CAGRRDPYTGELFF. The CDR3 region has the DNA TGCGCCGGTCGCCGGGACCCCTACACCGGGGAGCTGTTTTTT. The V gene is TRBV5-1, the J gene TRBJ2-2; the D gene could be TRBD1 or TRBD2 (5 bases each). V was clipped by 10 bases and J by 3 bases, with 16 bases between them. The CDR3 spans 14 residues. Germline loops: CDR1 SGHRS, CDR2 YFSETQ.

This clone showed up just a few times. The V gene is TRBV9, the J gene TRBJ1-2; D is possibly TRBD1 (5 bases). The germline V gene encodes CDR1 SGDLS and CDR2 YYNGEE. The CDR3 has 14 residues. Trimming removed 4 bases from V and 2 bases from J, with 12 bases in between. CDR3 nucleotides: TGTGCCAGCAGCCCCCGGCGGGGGAACTATGGCTACACCTTC. Protein product: CASSPRRGNYGYTF.

This rearrangement joins TRBV4-1 to TRBJ1-4, with D perhaps TRBD1 (5 bases). Looked up from germline, CDR1 is MGHRA and CDR2 is YSYEKL. The CDR3 runs 15 residues. V was clipped by 7 bases and J by 0 bases, with 12 bases between them. The CDR3 region is CASNYPGATNEKLFF. The CDR3 nucleotides are TGCGCCAGCAACTATCCGGGGGCAACTAATGAAAAACTGTTTTTT.

This clone showed up just once. The rearrangement joins TRBV7-2 to TRBJ1-3; D gene ambiguous. Trimming pared 5 bases from V and 0 bases from J, leaving 14 bases between. Germline V gives CDR1 SGHTA, CDR2 FQGNSA. The CDR3 length is 16 residues. CDR3 sequence (DNA): TGTGCCAGCAGCGATAACGGACGCGACTCTGGAAACACCATATATTTT. Translating it yields CASSDNGRDSGNTIYF.

Here the CDR3 reads CASSSGGGYPYF. CDR3 in DNA: TGTGCCAGCAGCTCCGGGGGGGGGTATCCCTACTTC. This chain uses TRBV2 with TRBJ2-4; 8 bases match TRBD2. V lost 6 bases to trimming and J lost 16 bases; unmatched junction nucleotides: 11. Germline V gives CDR1 SNHLY, CDR2 FYNNEI. The CDR3 consists of 12 residues. Drawing the rest from reference TRBV2 and TRBJ2-4, the complete variable domain is EPEVTQTPSHQVTQMGQEVILRCVPISNHLYFYWYRQILGQKVEFLVSFYNNEISEKSEIFDDQFSVERPDGSNFTLKIRSTKLEDSAMYFCASSSGGGYPYFGAGTRLSVL.

J is TRBJ2-7 and V is TRBV7-3; 7 nucleotides line up with TRBD2. V lost 0 bases and J lost 7; bases outside the gene matches: 6. Germline lookup yields CDR1 SGHTA and CDR2 FQGTGA. The CDR3 contains 14 residues. Here the CDR3 DNA reads TGTGCCAGCAGCTTAACGGGAGGGGCCGGTGAGCAGTACTTC. Translated: CASSLTGGAGEQYF. Filled out from reference TRBV7-3 and TRBJ2-7, the complete variable domain reads GAGVSQTPSNKVTEKGKYVELRCDPISGHTALYWYRQSLGQGPEFLIYFQGTGAADDSGLPNDRFFAVRPEGSVSTLKIQRTERGDSAVYLCASSLTGGAGEQYFGPGTRLTVT.

The J gene is TRBJ1-4, the V gene TRBV2; 8 positions agree with TRBD1. CDR1 and CDR2 from the germline V gene are SNHLY and FYNNEI. The CDR3 has 15 amino acids. The V gene end was trimmed by 6 bases and the J gene end by 2 bases; junction bases not matched to a gene: 5. The chain's CDR3 is CASRETGVTNEKLFF. The CDR3 nucleotides are TGTGCCAGCAGAGAGACAGGGGTCACTAATGAAAAACTGTTTTTT.

This chain joins TRBV27 and TRBJ1-4; unclear D gene. This CDR3 is built from 14 residues. Trimming removed 5 bases at V and 10 bases at J, with 17 bases between. Looked up from germline, CDR1 is MNHEY and CDR2 is SMNVEV (reference sequence). The CDR3 sequence is CASSPRQNLGKLFF. CDR3 nucleotide sequence: TGTGCCAGCAGTCCGAGGCAAAACCTGGGAAAACTGTTTTTT.

This chain uses TRBV4-1 with TRBJ2-3; D not resolved. From germline, CDR1 is MGHRA and CDR2 YSYEKL. V lost 3 bases, J lost 2 bases, and 15 bases lay in between. CDR3 length equals 16 residues. CDR3 region: CASSQGKETITDTQYF. CDR3 nucleotide sequence: TGCGCCAGCAGCCAGGGTAAGGAGACAATCACAGATACGCAGTATTTT.

The chain carries TRBV30 and TRBJ2-6; D remains unclear. The CDR3 covers 17 residues. Trimming took 0 bases from V and 1 from J, leaving 13 bases between them. Germline V gene sequence: CDR1 GTSNPN, CDR2 SVGIG (reference sequence). In DNA, the CDR3 is TGTGCCTGGAGTGTAAGGGCATGGGTATCTGGGGCCAACGTCCTGACTTTC. This gives the protein CAWSVRAWVSGANVLTF.

CDR3 DNA sequence: TGTGCCAGCAGTATGGCCCGGACAGACAGCTCCTACGAGCAGTACTTC. It encodes CASSMARTDSSYEQYF. This chain connects TRBV2 to TRBJ2-7, with a tentative D call TRBD1 (6 bases). The CDR3 spans 16 residues. Trimming took off 5 bases at V and 0 bases at J, with 17 bases between the two ends. Germline V gene lookup returns CDR1 SNHLY and CDR2 FYNNEI. The entire variable domain, with the rest obtained from reference TRBV2 and TRBJ2-7, is as follows: EPEVTQTPSHQVTQMGQEVILRCVPISNHLYFYWYRQILGQKVEFLVSFYNNEISEKSEIFDDQFSVERPDGSNFTLKIRSTKLEDSAMYFCASSMARTDSSYEQYFGPGTRLTVT.

The chain uses TRBV6-1 and TRBJ1-6; weak D call: TRBD1 (5 bases). The CDR3 is made up of 16 amino acids. Trimming removed 4 bases at V and 1 base at J, with 11 bases between. CDR1 and CDR2 from the germline V gene are MNHNS and SASEGT. CDR3 sequence: CASSAPNRSYNSPLHF. DNA for the CDR3: TGTGCCAGCAGTGCGCCCAACAGGTCCTATAATTCACCCCTCCACTTT.

The chain combines TRBV5-6 with TRBJ2-5; D gene ambiguous. The germline V gene encodes CDR1 SGHDT and CDR2 YYEEEE. The CDR3 runs to 12 residues. Trimming took 3 bases from V and 5 from J, leaving 8 bases between them. CDR3 region: CASSSRLETQYF. CDR3 bases: TGTGCCAGCAGCTCCCGGCTGGAGACCCAGTACTTC.